This T cell receptor beta chain was identified during a study of long-term antiretroviral therapy in people with HIV. Regarding this clone: Antigen: not known.

Version v3.0 of the immunoSEQ assay was performed at survey level. Sequencing was performed with immunoSEQ multiplex PCR; in TCRdb, only in-frame clones are kept and a portion is missing. Altogether 25,000 to 35,000 clones are present, approximately 91% being singletons, with the ten largest covering less than 5%. Study-wide results and caveats: Against controls, HIV repertoires showed narrower ranges of CDR3 length.

The sample consisted of unsorted PBMCs, taken 3.1 years after starting antiretroviral therapy. The sequence derives from a man aged 18 to 30 with HIV.

The CDR3 region is CASSPDGRDNSYEQYF. CDR3 coding DNA: TGTGCCAGCAGCCCAGATGGGCGGGACAATTCCTACGAGCAGTACTTC. V and J are TRBV13 and TRBJ2-7; the D call may be TRBD1 or TRBD2 (6 bases each). The CDR3 spans 16 residues. Trimming removed 5 bases at V and 1 base at J, with 18 bases between. CDR1 PRHDT and CDR2 FYEKMQ come from the germline V gene (reference sequence).